The TCR beta chain under discussion was sequenced for a study of post-analysis software for immune sequencing data (dated by TCRdb to about 2015). Concerning the study at large: Recorded disease courses included relapsing-remitting, secondary progressive and progressive-relapsing multiple sclerosis, with some patients lacking subtype annotation. The multiple sclerosis patient repertoires were compared with about a dozen previously published healthy control repertoires from donors aged about 6 to 26 years. A subset of samples was prepared in parallel using single-end sample barcoding, then pooled and co-amplified after Illumina adapter ligation. Overall study outcomes, separate from this receptor: The control group was slightly older than the multiple sclerosis patient group. Patients showed significantly higher frequencies than controls for a handful of TRBV segments, among them TRBV5-6, TRBV5-1 and TRBV20-1. Direct clustering with F measure revealed strong co-clustering of samples prepared in the same batch, which led to a batch-effect correction. Significantly lower normalized Chao1 diversity was found in multiple sclerosis patients than in controls, suggesting substantial peripheral T-cell clonal expansion.

This clonotype has ten or more counts. It lacks a known antigen. No base quality values were provided; no much bigger clone lies one nucleotide off. Sequences SGDLS (CDR1) and YYNGEE (CDR2) are obtained from the germline V gene. The CDR3 covers 15 residues, taking in both the cysteine and the phenylalanine. The sequence is cut down to CDR3 DNA, 45 bases in frame from base 1. Relative to germline, V is 4 bases shorter and J is 8 bases shorter, with 19 bases between their ends. The library relied on PCR. Reads for this sample came from an Illumina HiSeq 2500. To reduce PCR and sequencing biases, unique molecular identifiers were incorporated into the TCR beta cDNA libraries. Every 1 to 10 million input T cells yielded about 500,000 cDNA molecules, meaning each molecule approximated one T cell. The same protocol used for the earlier healthy control dataset was applied to prepare and sequence the patient libraries. Samples belonging to the same batch were prepared together, multiplexed and sequenced on a shared HiSeq lane. The original pipeline was this. MIGEC handled the raw barcoded reads, throwing out single-read molecular identifier groups before consensus assembly and CDR3 extraction. Clonotype tables were post-analysed with VDJtools, normalizing diversity by down-sampling all datasets to the smallest sample size. Repertoire overlap clustering matched CDR3 amino acid but not nucleotide sequences to correct batch-related cross-sample contamination. TCRdb took the public reads, trimmed them with fastp at Q25, ran MiXCR for clone calling and kept in-frame beta chains. A single entry per CDR3 protein holds the most common genes and DNA from its merged rows. Clone size and V and J calls follow TCRdb, not the original study. This sample gives some 260,000 distinct CDR3 sequences in total; 35% to 40% of them show up just once. Of the sample, less than 6% falls within the top ten clones.

To demonstrate the VDJtools post-analysis software, the study profiled TCR beta repertoires from the peripheral blood of about 13 young patients with multiple sclerosis. The multiple sclerosis patients were children and adolescents between roughly 6 and 16 years of age. The chain employs TRBV9 and TRBJ2-4; the D gene could be TRBD1 or TRBD2, each one agreeing over 5 bases. The sample was blood. This receptor was taken from a girl between 5 and 17 years old with multiple sclerosis. This receptor has the CDR3 CASSPGRVDWDIQYF. The DNA reads TGTGCCAGCAGCCCGGGGCGTGTGGATTGGGACATTCAGTACTTC.